This TCR beta chain was captured by sequencing in a study of yellow fever vaccine responses in identical twins. General study findings and limits: It has been reported that, in twins, the vaccine T cell response seemed partly convergent and partly personalized.

This clonotype was detected once. Its antigen is not known. This CDR3 contains 13 residues. Trimming stripped 2 bases from V and 1 base from J, with 6 bases between. Germline loops: CDR1 SGHRS, CDR2 YFSETQ. TCRdb reprocessed the RT-PCR reads with MiXCR, giving one entry per CDR3 protein. The sample lists approximately 33,000 distinct CDR3 sequences, 60% seen once, with more than 4% in the top ten. The sample consisted of T cells from blood (PBMCs), unsorted or a sorted subset (not recorded which), taken before or after yellow fever vaccination (not recorded which). The rearrangement uses TRBV5-1 and TRBJ1-2; D is ambiguous. The sequence was collected from a woman younger than 30 who received the yellow fever vaccine. CDR3 amino acids: CASSFVFNYGYTF. Written as DNA, the CDR3 is TGCGCCAGCAGCTTTGTATTTAACTATGGCTACACCTTC.